This is a list of T cell receptor beta chains from one sample in a study of shared clonotypes between healthy human individuals. The protocol was immunoSEQ multiplex PCR, while the TCRdb copy is restricted to in-frame clones and leaves out a portion. In the table there are around 690,000 clones, less than 95% of which are singletons. Sequenced material: memory CD8+ T cells from PBMCs. The source of these receptors is a man between 18 and 29 years old in good health. Some clones in this sample may be carry-over from other donors' samples. The CDR3 runs from the conserved cysteine through the conserved F or W. The D gene is left open where the match is weak. Size tells how often a clone was seen (once, few, many) or the class of an expanded clone, and some rows leave it out.

TRBJ2-3,TRBV11-2,.,.,CASSLVVARLSTDTQYF,TGTGCCAGCAGCTTAGTCGTCGCACGGTTAAGCACAGATACGCAGTATTTT
TRBJ2-7,TRBV7-9,.,.,CASSLSGLSYEQYF,TGTGCCAGCAGCTTGTCGGGCCTCTCCTACGAGCAGTACTTC
TRBJ2-7,TRBV28,.,.,CASRLMDTGQPSSYEQYF,TGTGCCAGCAGACTAATGGATACTGGACAGCCTAGCTCCTACGAGCAGTACTTC
TRBJ2-3,TRBV27,.,.,CASSPDSWIDTQYF,TGTGCCAGCAGTCCGGACAGTTGGATAGATACGCAGTATTTT
TRBJ2-7,TRBV19,TRBD1,.,CASSEFIGNRGGHEQYF,TGTGCCAGTAGTGAATTTATCGGCAACAGGGGTGGCCACGAGCAGTACTTC
TRBJ1-5,TRBV27,.,.,CASSLDRFNQPQHF,TGTGCCAGCAGCCTCGACAGATTCAATCAGCCCCAGCATTTT
TRBJ1-5,TRBV28,.,few,CASSLQNQPQHF,TGTGCCAGCAGTTTACAGAATCAGCCCCAGCATTTT
TRBJ2-2,TRBV7-9,.,.,CASSSAWAGELFF,TGTGCCAGCAGCTCCGCGTGGGCCGGGGAGCTGTTTTTT
TRBJ1-4,TRBV5-1,.,.,CASRLVADEKLFF,TGCGCCAGCAGGTTGGTAGCGGATGAAAAACTGTTTTTT
TRBJ1-1,TRBV5-1,.,.,CASSTLGTTRERDTEAFF,TGCGCCAGCAGCACCTTAGGGACAACTAGGGAACGGGACACTGAAGCTTTCTTT